This TCR beta chain was captured in a study of T cells in women clearing cervical HPV infection. A word on this clone: The read stops 3 residues short of the end of the CDR3; the missing end is completed from the germline J gene.

CDR1 is SGHDT, CDR2 YYEEEE, per germline. There are 15 residues in the CDR3. Trimming took 0 bases from V and 3 from J; bases not matched to a gene: 3. Sequencing used immunoSEQ multiplex PCR; TCRdb keeps in-frame clones, though not all of them. The sample has over 45,000 clones. The material sequenced was blood buffy coat. This receptor was taken from a woman aged 18-69 years with a cervical HPV16 infection that either progressed to CIN3+ or cleared (not recorded which). This chain joins TRBV5-6 and TRBJ1-5; 7 nucleotides agree with TRBD1. The CDR3 DNA, read in part, is TGTGCCAGCAGCTTGGGGGACAGAACCAATCAGCCC. Translated, it gives CASSLGDRTNQP. The CDR3 in full is CASSLGDRTNQPQHF.